This TCR beta chain was sequenced in a study of T-cell reconstitution after alpha-beta-depleted transplantation in children. Points from the study as a whole: Several hundred expanded graft clones reportedly supplied alpha-beta T cells about two months after transplant. At day 60, the high TCRbeta diversity found in some patients originated from recipient T cells and thymic progenitors that had survived. Most T-cell counts and diversity one year after the transplant came from T cells that were newly produced.

The J segment lost 1 base and the V segment lost 5 bases, leaving 10 bases of the junction unmatched. From germline, CDR1 is LNHDA and CDR2 SQIVND (reference sequence). CDR3 size: 17 residues. Preparation of the TCRbeta library involved a method that used unique molecular identifiers. TCRdb reanalysed the PCR reads using MiXCR and keeps one entry per CDR3 protein. This table has 900,000 or so distinct CDR3 sequences, approximately 15% appearing once. This clonotype was seen only a few times. Its target is not known. The input for sequencing was PBMCs, mostly from graft donor cells, taken 360 days after TCRalphabeta/CD19-depleted stem cell transplant. The TCR sequence derives from a male patient younger than 18 who had a stem cell transplant for acute lymphoblastic leukemia, so the T cells may come from the graft donor. The V call is TRBV19, the J call TRBJ2-2; the match to TRBD1 covers 7 bases. CDR3 loop: CASSPGQPYLNTGELFF. In nucleotides, the CDR3 is TGTGCCAGTAGTCCGGGACAGCCCTACTTGAACACCGGGGAGCTGTTTTTT.